This record covers a single TCR beta chain. Its target antigen remains unknown. No base-level quality is on record; no much larger clone is a single base apart. This sample was included in a study of metastatic and nonmetastatic thyroid tumors (dated by TCRdb to about 2020). For context, the study as a whole: Repertoires from peripheral blood and from tumor or nodule tissue samples of malignant and benign thyroid patients were compared. Study-wide conclusions, independent of this receptor: In both blood and tumor samples, malignant tumors were reported to have significantly higher TCR beta diversity than benign nodules.

None of the patients had been given any treatment before thyroid surgery. The study retrospectively analysed patient clinical samples collected from about 2012 to 2019 using T-cell receptor beta sequencing. The receptor library was made with PCR. These reads were obtained on an Illumina HiSeq 4000. High-throughput sequencing was used to profile the TCR beta-chain CDR3 region of each patient. The paper's processing steps were these. The researchers built a classifier to tell apart papillary thyroid cancer patients with distant metastasis, based on CDR3 differences among clinicopathological groups. Repertoire diversity was assessed with the Shannon index, and tumor-blood repertoire similarity with the Morisita-Horn index. TCRdb's own reprocessing of the public reads used fastp at Q25 and MiXCR and kept productive beta chains. What appears here as the V and J calls and clone size reflects TCRdb's work, not the paper's. This sample gives some 22,000 clones in total; roughly 18% of them show up just once. The ten largest clones capture roughly 21% of the sample.

The sequencing sample was made of blood. The sequence was collected from a male donor with papillary thyroid cancer or a benign thyroid nodule (not recorded which). Some clones in this sample may be carry-over from other donors' samples.

The nucleotides are TGTGCCAGCAGCGGACTGGTAAAGGGCACGGGTAAGAACACTGAAGCTTTCTTT. Translated, this gives CASSGLVKGTGKNTEAFF. The chain is encoded by TRBV7-8 joined to TRBJ1-1; no D gene can be assigned with confidence. Cut back by 5 bases and 1 base, the V and J ends lie 23 bases apart. Reading the germline V gene gives CDR1 SGHVS and CDR2 FQNEAQ. The CDR3 covers 18 residues, taking in both the cysteine and the phenylalanine. Only the CDR3 DNA is retained, 54 bases long and in frame from the first base. The CDR3 plus the reference TRBV7-8 and TRBJ1-1 genes for the other parts give the full variable domain: GAGVSQSPRYKVAKRGQDVALRCDPISGHVSLFWYQQALGQGPEFLTYFQNEAQLDKSGLPSDRFFAERPEGSVSTLKIQRTQQEDSAVYLCASSGLVKGTGKNTEAFFGQGTRLTVV.